Here is one TCR beta chain with its context. This CDR3 has 13 residues. Germline CDR1 and CDR2: SNHLY and FYNNEI. Trimming left V 3 bases short and J 5 bases short, with 10 bases between. The data stem from a study of blood T cell repertoires in COVID-19. Study summary: Spain, Italy and the United States supplied samples that represented acute and convalescent COVID-19. The analysed material was cDNA or gDNA that came from T cells, B-cell-depleted T cells, or PBMCs.

As originally analysed: Amplification of reference gene primers was used by the study to estimate nucleated cell counts. Some clones are missing from TCRdb's copy, which holds only in-frame ones; the method was immunoSEQ multiplex PCR. V and J calls and clone size come straight from that table; D and trimming were deduced from the DNA. The sample contains around 180,000 clones, approximately 83% of which appear only once. The chain links TRBV2 to TRBJ2-5; a weak D match, TRBD2 (6 bases). This sequence was found in a man in his fifties or sixties with acute or convalescent COVID-19. Sequences were obtained from peripheral blood. The CDR3 DNA reads as TGTGCCAGCAGTGACCGACTAGGGGAGACCCAGTACTTC. This codes for CASSDRLGETQYF.